A single sample is the source of the 10 T cell receptor beta chains below, sequenced in a study of metastatic and nonmetastatic thyroid tumors. All patients reached thyroid surgery having received no treatment beforehand. Via MiXCR, TCRdb re-called the PCR reads. The sample has over 30,000 clones, under 8% seen once; the top ten hold just under 45%. Sequenced material: blood. The receptor source for this set is a female donor with papillary thyroid cancer or a benign thyroid nodule (not recorded which). Some clones in this sample may be carry-over from other donors' samples.

Many counts were recorded for this clone. The chain uses TRBV7-2 and TRBJ2-7, with TRBD2 identical over 12 bases. Germline V lookup: CDR1 SGHTA, CDR2 FQGNSA. V lost 5 bases to trimming and J lost 2 bases; unmatched junction nucleotides: 4. This CDR3 comprises 15 residues. The DNA of the CDR3 is TGTGCCAGCAGCACACGGACTAGCGGGGCCTACGAGCAGTACTTC. The encoded protein is CASSTRTSGAYEQYF. The full variable domain, its missing parts supplied by reference TRBV7-2 and TRBJ2-7, is GAGVSQSPSNKVTEKGKDVELRCDPISGHTALYWYRQSLGQGLEFLIYFQGNSAPDKSGLPSDRFSAERTGGSVSTLTIQRTQQEDSAVYLCASSTRTSGAYEQYFGPGTRLTVT.

This clone has more than one count but fewer than ten. With a much larger clone just one base away, this may be a read error. The rearrangement joins TRBV6-5 to TRBJ2-1; D remains unclear. Germline values: CDR1 MNHEY, CDR2 SVGAGI. This CDR3 region has 15 residues. Trimming took 8 bases from V and 7 from J, leaving 21 bases between them. The CDR3 DNA is TGTGCCAGCGGTTTACTGAAATCCGGCAGGAATGAGCAGTTCTTC. This encodes CASGLLKSGRNEQFF.

This clone was picked up a small number of times. One junction end disagrees with the germline gene, perhaps due to a read error. The chain carries TRBV28 and TRBJ2-7, with 11 bases identical to TRBD2. CDR1 is MDHEN, CDR2 SYDVKM, per germline. The CDR3 totals 14 residues. CDR3 sequence (DNA): TGTGCCATCAGTCCCGTGACTAGCGGGAACGAGCAGTACTTC. Translating gives CAISPVTSGNEQYF.

This clone was counted many times. CDR3 sequence reads: CASSQDTTQPREQYF. The CDR3 DNA sequence: TGCGCCAGCAGCCAAGATACAACCCAACCGAGAGAGCAGTACTTC. The chain carries TRBV4-3 and TRBJ2-7, with D unresolved. Germline assignment: CDR1 LGHNA and CDR2 YSLEER. V lost 0 bases to trimming and J lost 7 bases, with 16 bases between them. The CDR3 runs to 15 residues.

A word on this clone: Given a much more abundant clone one base away, this may be a read error. V and J are TRBV4-2 and TRBJ2-7, with a weak D call TRBD2 (6 bases). CDR1 is LGHNA, CDR2 YNFKEQ, per germline. The V end lost 4 bases, the J end lost 2 bases, and 21 bases lay between the germline ends. This CDR3 contains 17 residues. CDR3 residues: CASSPEGGQVKTYEQYF. CDR3 nucleotides: TGTGCCAGCAGCCCGGAGGGTGGGCAGGTGAAGACCTACGAGCAGTACTTC.

In its sample, this clone was seen many times. This CDR3 is also generated by other DNA sequences in the sample. The chain combines TRBV4-2 with TRBJ2-2, with TRBD1 matching 11 bases. The CDR3 runs to 15 residues. Germline CDR1 is LGHNA and CDR2 is YNFKEQ. Trimming cost V 6 bases and J 4 bases; bases outside gene matches: 4. CDR3: CASRAGTGGTGELFF. The CDR3 DNA follows: TGTGCCAGCAGGGCCGGGACAGGGGGCACCGGGGAGCTGTTTTTT.

This clone has ten or more counts. The V gene is TRBV24-1, the J gene TRBJ2-1; D might be TRBD1 (6 bases). V lost 4 bases and J lost 7, with 19 bases in between. The CDR3 runs 16 residues. Germline CDR1 reads KGHDR; CDR2 reads SFDVKD. Here the CDR3 reads CATSDPLQGSPNEQFF. CDR3 nucleotides: TGTGCCACCAGTGACCCCTTACAGGGTTCACCGAATGAGCAGTTCTTC.

This chain uses TRBV30 with TRBJ2-7; D gene uncertain. V shed 3 bases and J shed 2 bases, with 14 bases lying between them. This CDR3 is built from 14 residues. CDR1 GTSNPN and CDR2 SVGIG come from the germline V gene (reference sequence). CDR3 protein: CAWSGDLRTYEQYF. In nucleotides, the CDR3 is TGTGCCTGGAGCGGCGATTTAAGAACCTACGAGCAGTACTTC.

This clone was observed many times. This chain links TRBV7-2 with TRBJ2-7, with TRBD1 identical over 7 bases. Germline loops: CDR1 SGHTA, CDR2 FQGNSA. CDR3 size: 15 residues. V lost 5 bases and J lost 5; bases outside the gene matches: 12. The CDR3 region has the DNA TGTGCCAGCAGCCCCTCCGGGACAGCTGGCAACGAGCAGTACTTC. This sequence encodes CASSPSGTAGNEQYF.

J is TRBJ2-7 and V is TRBV27, with D tentatively TRBD1 (5 bases). Germline V CDR1 and CDR2: MNHEY, SMNVEV (reference sequence). V lost 1 base and J 4 bases, leaving 11 bases between the germline ends. The CDR3 length is 14 residues. The CDR3 region has the DNA TGTGCCAGCAGTTTATTAGGGGTCGGATACGAGCAGTACTTC. It yields the protein CASSLLGVGYEQYF.